This entry features one TCR beta chain sequence. Its target is unknown. The data stem from a study of vaccination and CD4 T cells after COVID-19. Across the study: Those taking part got two shots of either the BNT162b2 or the mRNA-1273 vaccine. Post-vaccine sampling followed dose two by a median 72 days (range 14 to 241).

Described treatment: roughly 10-day PBMC culture with coronavirus spike peptide pools or control peptides (ViraFEST assay). ViraFEST sequenced TCRs after peptide-pool expansion of antigen-specific T cells. The study sequenced cultured CD4+ T cell DNA using the Oncomine TCR Beta short-read assay. The genomic DNA was obtained from cultured CD4+ T cells by extraction with the QIAamp micro DNA kit. TCRdb re-derived calls from the PCR reads in MiXCR, one entry per CDR3 protein. Of 15,000 to 20,000 distinct CDR3 sequences in the sample, under 60% were seen once. The CDR3 consists of 14 residues. CDR1 is LNHDA, CDR2 SQIVND, per germline (reference sequence). V gave up 3 bases and J gave up 1 base, with 8 bases separating them.

The sequence came from a human donor who had recovered from COVID-19. The sample comprised CD4+ T cells from blood, cultured in vitro. This chain uses TRBV19 with TRBJ2-3; possible D gene TRBD2, 6 bases. CDR3 in amino acids: CASSIGGGTDTQYF. The CDR3 DNA sequence: TGTGCCAGTAGTATCGGAGGGGGCACAGATACGCAGTATTTT.